The sequence of this T cell receptor beta chain was determined in a study of chemoradiotherapy in HPV16-positive cancers. For the study at large: Functional T-cell assays on a couple of HPV16-positive patients' cells defined candidate HPV-specific clones and common TCR motifs.

In the case of this clone: As yet, its antigen is unknown.

Study results and caveats: HPV-responsive T-cell expansion during chemoradiotherapy was linked to improved recurrence-free survival in HPV16-positive patients. During treatment, candidate HPV-specific clones and E7-related motifs expanded in tumor.

Using immunoSEQ multiplex PCR, the repertoire was profiled, and TCRdb retains in-frame clones only, with some absent. The sample has 9,000 to 13,000 clones, about four fifths seen once. The ends were cut back, 6 bases at V and 3 bases at J, with 11 bases in the middle. CDR1 and CDR2 (germline): KGHSH, LQKENI. The CDR3 covers 13 residues. The chain has TRBV18 and TRBJ1-1, with D possibly matching TRBD1 (6 bases). This clonotype originated in a human donor with HPV-associated anogenital cancer. Sample: tumor tissue, taken from a patient who underwent chemoradiotherapy. The CDR3 bases are TGTGCCAGCTCTCAAACAGGGTACACTGAAGCTTTCTTT. Residues: CASSQTGYTEAFF.